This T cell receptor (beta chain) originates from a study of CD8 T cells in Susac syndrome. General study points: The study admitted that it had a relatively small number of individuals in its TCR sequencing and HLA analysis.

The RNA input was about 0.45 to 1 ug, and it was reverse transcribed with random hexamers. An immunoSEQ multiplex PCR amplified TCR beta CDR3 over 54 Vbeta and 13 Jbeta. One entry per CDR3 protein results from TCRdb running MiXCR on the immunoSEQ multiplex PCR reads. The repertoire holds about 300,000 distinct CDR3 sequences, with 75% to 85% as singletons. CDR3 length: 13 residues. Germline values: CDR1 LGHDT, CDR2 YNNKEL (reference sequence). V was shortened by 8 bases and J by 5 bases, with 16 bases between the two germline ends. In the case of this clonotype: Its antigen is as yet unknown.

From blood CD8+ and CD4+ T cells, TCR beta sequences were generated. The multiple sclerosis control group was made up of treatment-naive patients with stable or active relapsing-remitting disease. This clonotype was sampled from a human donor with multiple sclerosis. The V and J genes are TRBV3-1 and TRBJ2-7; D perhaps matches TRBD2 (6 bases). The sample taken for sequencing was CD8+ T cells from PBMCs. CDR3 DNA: TGTGCCAGCGCGGGGCAGGGCTATCACGAGCAGTACTTC. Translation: CASAGQGYHEQYF.